The T cell receptor (beta chain) described here comes from a study of identical twins. General study points: Invariant populations such as MAIT and iNKT cells could partly muddle zero-insertion analyses. Twin pairs' shared out-of-frame alpha sequences were enriched in low generation probability.

All of the donors were Caucasians in good health. This clonotype was seen a few times. No antigen is known for it. Template switching added a universal primer binding site, and final cDNA carried unique molecular identifiers. TCRdb redid the calling of the 5' RACE reads with MiXCR, one entry per CDR3 protein. The sample lists 260,000 or so distinct CDR3 sequences, 7% to 8.5% occurring once. The CDR3 totals 14 residues. V was shortened by 2 bases and J by 2 bases, with 8 bases between the two germline ends. The germline V gene encodes CDR1 SGHDT and CDR2 YYEEEE. These sequences were also reported in another study, on yellow fever vaccine responses in identical twins.

The sequence derives from a woman between 18 and 29 years old in good health. V gene TRBV5-6 combines with J gene TRBJ2-1, with D possibly being TRBD2 (6 bases). Sequences were obtained from CD8+ T cells sorted from blood. The CDR3 nucleotides read TGTGCCAGCAGCTTTAGCGGAGCCTACAATGAGCAGTTCTTC. Its translation is CASSFSGAYNEQFF.